Here is one TCR beta chain with its context. Russia was home to the donors, healthy Caucasian individuals aged 6 to 90. Per individual sample, total RNA of at least 6 micrograms was extracted. Sample-barcoded 5' priming and a J-beta primer mix drove a second PCR of roughly 6 to 12 cycles. Each CDR3 protein gets one entry after TCRdb re-called the 5' RACE reads with MiXCR. Among about 1.4 million distinct CDR3 sequences listed, around 59% were seen once. The germline gives CDR1 SGHRS, CDR2 YFSETQ. V was clipped by 3 bases and J by 6 bases; unmatched bases: 8. The CDR3 is 15 amino acids. The data were obtained in a study of blood T cells in healthy people across ages. Study in general: Per two T cells, about one barcoded beta molecule was captured through template switching.

The sequenced sample consisted of blood. The source of this sequence is a man younger than 35 in good health. The V call is TRBV5-1, the J call TRBJ2-1, with 8 bases matching TRBD1. The CDR3 DNA reads as TGCGCCAGCAGCTCTCCGGGACAGGCCTTCAATGAGCAGTTCTTC. Protein sequence: CASSSPGQAFNEQFF.